This T cell receptor beta chain was profiled in a study of shared clonotypes between healthy human individuals. Study-wide context: Donors had three CD4 naive, three CD4 memory, two CD8 naive and one CD8 memory plate apiece. Study-wide points: Shared clonotypes across all four donors exceeded non-shared ones in generation probability.

The study separated CD4+ cells into CD45RA+ naive and CD45RA-negative memory subsets. For this clone: Its antigen is currently unknown.

V lost 6 bases, J lost 2 bases, and 11 bases lay in between. CDR1 and CDR2 from the germline V gene are LNHDA and SQIVND (reference sequence). This CDR3 contains 13 residues. Sorted subsets were amplified in replicate PCRs using 200 to 250 ng DNA, about 30,000 T cell genomes. Generated by immunoSEQ multiplex PCR, the TCRdb table keeps only in-frame clones and is missing some. Among some 2,000,000 clones listed, around 95% were seen once. The TCR comes from a man younger than 35 in good health. This chain uses TRBV19 with TRBJ2-7; D gene unclear. Sequenced: naive CD4+ T cells sorted from blood. Stated subset: CD45RA+ positively selected. DNA of the CDR3: TGTGCCAGTAGAAGATCCCAAACCTACGAGCAGTACTTC. Translation: CASRRSQTYEQYF.